This T cell receptor beta chain was found in a study of Graves' ophthalmopathy and Graves' hyperthyroidism. General study points: Discrimination between ophthalmopathy and stable hyperthyroidism by a 13-signature model showed 87.88% sensitivity and over 70% specificity.

CDR1 is GTSNPN, CDR2 SVGIG, per germline (reference sequence). V gave up 0 bases and J gave up 9 bases, with 9 bases separating them. The CDR3 runs to 11 residues. RNA transcripts provided the template for amplifying TCR beta CDR3 regions. First-round RT-PCR used HTBI primers; second-round multiplex PCR followed. Via MiXCR, TCRdb re-called the multiplex PCR reads, giving one row per CDR3 protein. The repertoire includes over a million distinct CDR3 sequences, 35% to 45% of them detected once, and roughly 11% sits in the top ten. In the case of this clonotype: What it binds is not known.

Hyperthyroidism was new, under 2 months, in patients aged 18 to 65. Lactation, pregnancy, uncontrolled infections and other autoimmune diseases were all grounds for excluding patients. Symptoms, serum thyroxine and TRAb, thyroid ultrasound, and orbital computed tomography formed the diagnostic basis. The chain uses TRBV30 and TRBJ2-7, with D perhaps matching TRBD1 (5 bases). The sequence derives from an adult man with Graves' hyperthyroidism. Sequencing input: peripheral blood or thyroid tissue (not recorded which). DNA for the CDR3: TGTGCCTGGAGTGTACAGGATGTGCAGTACTTC. Its protein product is CAWSVQDVQYF.